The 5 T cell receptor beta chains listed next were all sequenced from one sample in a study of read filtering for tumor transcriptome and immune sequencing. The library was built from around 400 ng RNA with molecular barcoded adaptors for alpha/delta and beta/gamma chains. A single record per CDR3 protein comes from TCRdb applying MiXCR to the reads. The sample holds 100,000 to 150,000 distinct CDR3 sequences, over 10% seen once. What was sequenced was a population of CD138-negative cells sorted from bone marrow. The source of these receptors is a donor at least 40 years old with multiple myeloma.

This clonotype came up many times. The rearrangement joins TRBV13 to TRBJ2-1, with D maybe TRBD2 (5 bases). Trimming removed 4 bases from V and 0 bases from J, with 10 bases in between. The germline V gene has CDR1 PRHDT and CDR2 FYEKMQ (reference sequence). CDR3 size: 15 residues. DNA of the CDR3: TGTGCCAGCAGCTCAACCGGGAACTCCTACAATGAGCAGTTCTTC. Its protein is CASSSTGNSYNEQFF.

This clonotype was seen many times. CDR3 amino acids: CASSLEFRLAGVNEQFF. In nucleotides, the CDR3 is TGTGCCAGCAGCTTAGAATTTCGGCTAGCGGGAGTCAATGAGCAGTTCTTC. The chain is built from TRBV7-2 and TRBJ2-1; TRBD2 agrees at 10 bases. Unmatched junction bases numbered 9, after V lost 1 base and J lost 6 bases. Germline CDR1 SGHTA, CDR2 FQGNSA. This CDR3 has 17 amino acids.

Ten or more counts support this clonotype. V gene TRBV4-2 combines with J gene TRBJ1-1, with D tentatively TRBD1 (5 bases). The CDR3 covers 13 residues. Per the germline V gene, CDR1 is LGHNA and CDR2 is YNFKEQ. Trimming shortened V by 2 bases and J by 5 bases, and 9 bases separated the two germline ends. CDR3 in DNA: TGTGCCAGCAGCCAATTCAGGGATACTGAAGCTTTCTTT. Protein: CASSQFRDTEAFF.

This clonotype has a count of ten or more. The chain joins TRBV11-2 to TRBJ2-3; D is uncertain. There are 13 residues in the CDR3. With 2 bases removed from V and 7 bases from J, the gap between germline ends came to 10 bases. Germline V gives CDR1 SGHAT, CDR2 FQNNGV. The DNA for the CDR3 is TGTGCCAGCAGCTTACCGACTCTACATACGCAGTATTTT. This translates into CASSLPTLHTQYF.

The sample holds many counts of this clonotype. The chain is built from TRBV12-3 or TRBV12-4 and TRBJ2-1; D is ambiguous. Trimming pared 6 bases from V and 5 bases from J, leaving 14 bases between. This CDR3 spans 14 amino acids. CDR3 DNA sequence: TGTGCCAGCAGCCCCCACCCACAGAACAATGAGCAGTTCTTC. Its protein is CASSPHPQNNEQFF.